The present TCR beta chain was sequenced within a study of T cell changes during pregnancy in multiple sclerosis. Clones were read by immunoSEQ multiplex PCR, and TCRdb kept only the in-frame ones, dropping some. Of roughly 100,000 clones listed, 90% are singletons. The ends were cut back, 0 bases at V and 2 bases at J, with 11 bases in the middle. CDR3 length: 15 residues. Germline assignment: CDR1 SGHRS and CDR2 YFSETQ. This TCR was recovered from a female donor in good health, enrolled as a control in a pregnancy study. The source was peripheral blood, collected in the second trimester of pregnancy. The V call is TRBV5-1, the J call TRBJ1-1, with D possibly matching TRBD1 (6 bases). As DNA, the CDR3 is TGCGCCAGCAGCTTGGGGGGCAGGGGAAACACTGAAGCTTTCTTT. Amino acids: CASSLGGRGNTEAFF.